Described below is a single TCR beta chain sequence and its context. Its antigen remains unknown. This sample is drawn from a study of shared clonotypes between healthy human individuals. The CDR3 is made up of 15 amino acids. CDR1 is SGHRS, CDR2 YFSETQ, per germline. Trimming removed 3 bases from V and 4 bases from J, with 16 bases in between. Overall study findings and caveats: Relative to clonotypes present in all four donors, those not shared had lower generation probabilities.

The authors' processing: Filtering differed for immunoSEQ, which gave only junction sequences without quality scores. The protocol was immunoSEQ multiplex PCR, while the TCRdb copy is restricted to in-frame clones and leaves out a portion. V and J calls and clone size follow that table, whereas D and trimming were derived from the DNA. The repertoire consists of about 1 million clones, with 65% to 80% occurring once and the leading ten covering about 1.5%. Sample: memory CD4+ T cells sorted from blood. Sample subset: CD45RA-negative fraction. The source is a man aged 18 to 29 in good health. The chain links TRBV5-1 to TRBJ2-5; D is possibly TRBD2 (6 bases). In DNA, the CDR3 is TGCGCCAGCAGCTCGTACTCCGGGACTCGAGAGACCCAGTACTTC. This translates into CASSSYSGTRETQYF.